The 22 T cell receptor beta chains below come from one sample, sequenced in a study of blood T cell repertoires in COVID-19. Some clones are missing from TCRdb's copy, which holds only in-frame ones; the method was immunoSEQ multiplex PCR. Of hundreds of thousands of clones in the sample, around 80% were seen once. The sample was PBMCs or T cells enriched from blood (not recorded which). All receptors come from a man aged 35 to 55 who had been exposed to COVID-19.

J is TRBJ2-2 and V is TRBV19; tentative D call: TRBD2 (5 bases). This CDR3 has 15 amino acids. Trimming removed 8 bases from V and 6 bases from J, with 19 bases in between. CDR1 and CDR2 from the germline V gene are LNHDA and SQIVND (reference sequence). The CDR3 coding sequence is TGTGCCAGTGCCGACGACTACCTAACAGCCGGGGAGCTGTTTTTT. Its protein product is CASADDYLTAGELFF.

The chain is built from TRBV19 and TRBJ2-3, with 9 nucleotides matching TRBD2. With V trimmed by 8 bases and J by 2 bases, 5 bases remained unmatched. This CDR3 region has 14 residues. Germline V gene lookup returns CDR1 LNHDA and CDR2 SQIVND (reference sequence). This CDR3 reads CASSSSGITDTQYF. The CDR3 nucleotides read TGTGCCAGTTCATCTAGCGGGATCACAGATACGCAGTATTTT. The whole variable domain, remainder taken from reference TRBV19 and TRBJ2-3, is DGGITQSPKYLFRKEGQNVTLSCEQNLNHDAMYWYRQDPGQGLRLIYYSQIVNDFQKGDIAEGYSVSREKKESFPLTVTSAQKNPTAFYLCASSSSGITDTQYFGPGTRLTVL.

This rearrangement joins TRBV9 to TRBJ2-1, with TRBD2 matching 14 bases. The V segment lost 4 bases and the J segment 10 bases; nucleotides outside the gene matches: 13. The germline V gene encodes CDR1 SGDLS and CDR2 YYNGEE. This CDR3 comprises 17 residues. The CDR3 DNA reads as TGTGCCAGCAGCTCCTACCGGGGACTAGCGGGAGTGGGGGAGCAGTTCTTC. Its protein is CASSSYRGLAGVGEQFF.

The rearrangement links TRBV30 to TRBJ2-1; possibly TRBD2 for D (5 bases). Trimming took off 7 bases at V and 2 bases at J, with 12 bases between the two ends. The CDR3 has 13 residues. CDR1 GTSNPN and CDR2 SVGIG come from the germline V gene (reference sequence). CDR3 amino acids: CAFSALPYNEQFF. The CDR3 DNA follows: TGTGCCTTTAGCGCCCTTCCCTACAATGAGCAGTTCTTC.

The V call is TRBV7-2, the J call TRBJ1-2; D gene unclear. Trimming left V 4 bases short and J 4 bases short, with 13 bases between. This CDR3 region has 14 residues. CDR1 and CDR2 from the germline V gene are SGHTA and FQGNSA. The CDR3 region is CASSSLPAGYGYTF. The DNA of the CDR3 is TGTGCCAGCAGCTCCCTTCCTGCGGGCTATGGCTACACCTTC.

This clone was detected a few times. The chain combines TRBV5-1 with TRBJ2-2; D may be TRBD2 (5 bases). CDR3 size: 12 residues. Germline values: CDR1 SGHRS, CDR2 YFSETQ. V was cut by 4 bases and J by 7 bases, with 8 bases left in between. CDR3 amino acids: CASSEGRGELFF. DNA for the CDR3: TGCGCCAGCAGCGAGGGCCGCGGGGAGCTGTTTTTT.

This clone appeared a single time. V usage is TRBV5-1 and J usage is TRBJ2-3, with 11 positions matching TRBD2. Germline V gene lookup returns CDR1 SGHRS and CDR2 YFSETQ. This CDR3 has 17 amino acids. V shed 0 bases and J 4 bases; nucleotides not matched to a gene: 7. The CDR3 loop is CASSLDMTSGTPDTQYF. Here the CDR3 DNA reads TGCGCCAGCAGCTTGGACATGACTAGCGGGACCCCAGATACGCAGTATTTT.

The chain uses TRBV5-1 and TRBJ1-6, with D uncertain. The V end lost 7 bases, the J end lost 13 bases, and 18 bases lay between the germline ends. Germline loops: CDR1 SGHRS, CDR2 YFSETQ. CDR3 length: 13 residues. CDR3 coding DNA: TGCGCCAGCCGGGGAGGCGGGAACGCTCCCCTCCACTTT. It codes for CASRGGGNAPLHF.

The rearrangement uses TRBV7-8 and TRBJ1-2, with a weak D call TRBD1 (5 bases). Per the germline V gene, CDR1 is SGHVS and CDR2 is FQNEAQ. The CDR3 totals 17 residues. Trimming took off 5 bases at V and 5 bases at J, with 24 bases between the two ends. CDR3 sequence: CASSGGLGGWSWYGYTF. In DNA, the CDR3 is TGTGCCAGCAGCGGAGGCCTGGGGGGTTGGTCTTGGTATGGCTACACCTTC.

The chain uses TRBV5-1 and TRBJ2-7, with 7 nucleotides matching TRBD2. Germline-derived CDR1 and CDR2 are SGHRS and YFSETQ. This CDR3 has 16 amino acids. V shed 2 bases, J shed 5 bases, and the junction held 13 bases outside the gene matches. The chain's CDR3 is CASSLGIGAGDHEQYF. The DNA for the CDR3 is TGCGCCAGCAGCTTAGGAATCGGGGCGGGAGACCACGAGCAGTACTTC.

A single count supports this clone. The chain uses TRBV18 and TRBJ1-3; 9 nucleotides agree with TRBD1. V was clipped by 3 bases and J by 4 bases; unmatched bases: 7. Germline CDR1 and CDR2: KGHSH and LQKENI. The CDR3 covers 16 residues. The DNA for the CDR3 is TGTGCCAGCTCACCCGCCGGGACAGGGACGGGAAACACCATATATTTT. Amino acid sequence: CASSPAGTGTGNTIYF.

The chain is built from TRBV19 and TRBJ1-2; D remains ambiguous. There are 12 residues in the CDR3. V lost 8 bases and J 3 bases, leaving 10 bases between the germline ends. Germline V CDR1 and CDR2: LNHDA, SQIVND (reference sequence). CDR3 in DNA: TGTGCCAGTTCCGCGGGTGACTATGGCTACACCTTC. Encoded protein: CASSAGDYGYTF.

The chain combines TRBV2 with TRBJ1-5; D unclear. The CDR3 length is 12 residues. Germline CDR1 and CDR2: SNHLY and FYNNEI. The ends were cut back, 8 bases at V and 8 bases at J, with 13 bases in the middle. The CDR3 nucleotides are TGTGCCAGCCGATTAACCGGGAAGCCCCAGCATTTT. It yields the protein CASRLTGKPQHF. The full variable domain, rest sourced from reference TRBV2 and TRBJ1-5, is EPEVTQTPSHQVTQMGQEVILRCVPISNHLYFYWYRQILGQKVEFLVSFYNNEISEKSEIFDDQFSVERPDGSNFTLKIRSTKLEDSAMYFCASRLTGKPQHFGDGTRLSIL.

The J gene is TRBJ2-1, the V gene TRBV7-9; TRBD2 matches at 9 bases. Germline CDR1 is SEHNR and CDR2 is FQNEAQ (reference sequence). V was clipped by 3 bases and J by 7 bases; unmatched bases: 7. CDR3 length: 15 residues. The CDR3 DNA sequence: TGTGCCAGCAGCTTCGCTAGCGGGATTGTTAATGAGCAGTTCTTC. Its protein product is CASSFASGIVNEQFF.

CDR3 residues: CASSPRTRGSVALDEQFF. DNA of the CDR3: TGTGCCAGCAGCCCCCGGACTAGGGGGAGTGTTGCGCTCGATGAGCAGTTCTTC. The V call is TRBV3-1 (or the pseudogene TRBV3-2), the J call TRBJ2-1; perhaps TRBD2 as D (7 bases). This CDR3 contains 18 residues. Germline V lookup: CDR1 LGHDT, CDR2 YNNKEL (reference sequence). The V end lost 4 bases, the J end lost 8 bases, and 27 bases lay between the germline ends.

The CDR3 region is CASGLAGVPTDTQYF. The CDR3, as DNA: TGTGCCTCGGGACTAGCGGGAGTCCCCACAGATACGCAGTATTTT. The chain is built from TRBV30 and TRBJ2-3; 14 nucleotides agree with TRBD2. V gave up 7 bases and J gave up 2 bases; unmatched junction bases: 5. Germline V gene sequence: CDR1 GTSNPN, CDR2 SVGIG (reference sequence). The CDR3 is 15 residues long.

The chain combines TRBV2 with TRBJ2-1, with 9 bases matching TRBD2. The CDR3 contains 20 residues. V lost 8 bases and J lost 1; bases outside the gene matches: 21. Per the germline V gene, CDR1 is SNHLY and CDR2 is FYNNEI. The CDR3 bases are TGTGCCAGCCAAAAAAATAGCGGGAGAGGAGGTATCGGTTCCTACAATGAGCAGTTCTTC. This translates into CASQKNSGRGGIGSYNEQFF.

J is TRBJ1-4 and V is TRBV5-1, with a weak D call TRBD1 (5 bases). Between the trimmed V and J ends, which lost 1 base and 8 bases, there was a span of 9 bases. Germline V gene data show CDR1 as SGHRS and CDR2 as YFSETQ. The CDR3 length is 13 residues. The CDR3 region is CASSLQGGEKLFF. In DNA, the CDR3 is TGCGCCAGCAGCTTGCAGGGAGGGGAAAAACTGTTTTTT.

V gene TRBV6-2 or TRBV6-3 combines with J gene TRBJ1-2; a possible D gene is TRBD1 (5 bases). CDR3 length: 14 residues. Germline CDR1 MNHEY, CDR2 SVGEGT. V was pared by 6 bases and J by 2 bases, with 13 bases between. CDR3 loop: CASSRPQANYGYTF. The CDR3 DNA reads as TGTGCCAGCAGCCGACCACAGGCCAACTATGGCTACACCTTC.

CDR3: CASSFDGGRTDTQYF. CDR3 bases: TGTGCCAGCAGCTTCGATGGCGGGCGCACAGATACGCAGTATTTT. V usage is TRBV11-3 and J usage is TRBJ2-3; D may be TRBD2 (5 bases). This CDR3 has 15 amino acids. Germline assignment: CDR1 SGHNT and CDR2 YENEEA. Trimming took off 3 bases at V and 1 base at J, with 11 bases between the two ends.

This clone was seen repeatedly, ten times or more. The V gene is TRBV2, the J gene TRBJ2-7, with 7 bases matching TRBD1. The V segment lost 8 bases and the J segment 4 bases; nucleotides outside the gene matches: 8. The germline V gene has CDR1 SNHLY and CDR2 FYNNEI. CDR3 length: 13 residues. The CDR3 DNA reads TGTGCCAGCGCTCGACAGGGTGTATACGAGCAGTACTTC. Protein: CASARQGVYEQYF.

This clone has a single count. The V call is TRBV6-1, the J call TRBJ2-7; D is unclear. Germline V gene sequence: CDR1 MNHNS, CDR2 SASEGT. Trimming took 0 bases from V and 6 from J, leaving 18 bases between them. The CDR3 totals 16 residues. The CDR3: CASSEAPSVAATEQYF. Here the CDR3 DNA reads TGTGCCAGCAGTGAAGCCCCATCGGTGGCGGCGACCGAGCAGTACTTC.